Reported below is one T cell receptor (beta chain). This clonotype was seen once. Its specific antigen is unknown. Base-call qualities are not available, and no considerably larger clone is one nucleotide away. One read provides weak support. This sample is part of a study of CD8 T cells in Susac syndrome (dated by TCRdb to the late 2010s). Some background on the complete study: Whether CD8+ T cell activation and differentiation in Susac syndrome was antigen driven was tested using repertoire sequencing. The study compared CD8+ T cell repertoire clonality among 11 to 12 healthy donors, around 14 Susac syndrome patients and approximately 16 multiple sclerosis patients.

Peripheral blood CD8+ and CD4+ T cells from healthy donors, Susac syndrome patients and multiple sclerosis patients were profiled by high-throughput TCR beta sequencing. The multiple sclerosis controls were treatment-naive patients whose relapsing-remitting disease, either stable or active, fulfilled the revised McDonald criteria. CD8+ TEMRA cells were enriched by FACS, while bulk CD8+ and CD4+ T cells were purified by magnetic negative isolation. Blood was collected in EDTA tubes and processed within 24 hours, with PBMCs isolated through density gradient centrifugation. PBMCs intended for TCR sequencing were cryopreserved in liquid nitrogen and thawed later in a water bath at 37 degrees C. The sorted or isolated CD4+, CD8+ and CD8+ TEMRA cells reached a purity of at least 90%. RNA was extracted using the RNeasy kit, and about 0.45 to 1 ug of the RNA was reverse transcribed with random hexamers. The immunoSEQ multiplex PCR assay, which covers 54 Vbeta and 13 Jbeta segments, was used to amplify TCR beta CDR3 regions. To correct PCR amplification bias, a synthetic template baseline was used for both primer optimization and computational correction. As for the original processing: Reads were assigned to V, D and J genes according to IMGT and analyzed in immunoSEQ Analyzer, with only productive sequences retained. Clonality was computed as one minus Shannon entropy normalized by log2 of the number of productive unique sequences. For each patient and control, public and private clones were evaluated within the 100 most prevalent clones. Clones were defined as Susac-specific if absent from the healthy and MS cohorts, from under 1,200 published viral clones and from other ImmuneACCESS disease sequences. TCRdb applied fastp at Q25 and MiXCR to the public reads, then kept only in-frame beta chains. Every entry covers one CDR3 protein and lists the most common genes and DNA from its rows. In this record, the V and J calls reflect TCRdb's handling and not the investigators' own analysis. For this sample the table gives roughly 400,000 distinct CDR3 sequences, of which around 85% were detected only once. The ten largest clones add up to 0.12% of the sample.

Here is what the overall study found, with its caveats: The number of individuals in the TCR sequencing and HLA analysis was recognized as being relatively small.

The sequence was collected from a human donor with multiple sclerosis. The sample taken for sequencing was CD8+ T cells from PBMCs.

The DNA sequence is given as TGCAGCGTTGAAGAAGGCAGGCCCGACTACGAGCAGTACTTC. It codes for CSVEEGRPDYEQYF. The chain is encoded by TRBV29-1 joined to TRBJ2-7; the D segment cannot be called with confidence. As encoded in the germline V gene, CDR1 is SQVTM while CDR2 is ANQGSEA. The CDR3 goes from the cysteine to the phenylalanine over 14 residues. The kept DNA is CDR3 alone, 42 bases in frame from the first base. At the junction V is shortened by 0 bases and J by 3 bases, with 12 bases in between.